The next 24 T cell receptor beta chains were all read from a single sample in a study of blood T cell repertoires in COVID-19. Sequencing was performed with immunoSEQ multiplex PCR; in TCRdb, only in-frame clones are kept and a portion is missing. The repertoire holds a few hundred thousand clones, with more than 75% as singletons. The specimen was peripheral blood. All receptors come from a middle-aged woman who had recovered from COVID-19.

The chain combines TRBV12-3 or TRBV12-4 with TRBJ1-2; the D is unclear. The length of the CDR3 is 12 residues. Trimming stripped 3 bases from V and 5 bases from J, with 7 bases between. The CDR3 nucleotides are TGTGCCAGCAGTTTGGCGGAATATGGCTACACCTTC. It codes for CASSLAEYGYTF.

The V call is TRBV30, the J call TRBJ1-2, with TRBD1 matching 9 bases. Germline lookup yields CDR1 GTSNPN and CDR2 SVGIG (reference sequence). CDR3 length: 11 residues. V lost 5 bases, J lost 8 bases, and 3 bases stayed unmatched. In DNA form, the CDR3 reads TGTGCCTGGGGGGGGACAGGGGGCTACACCTTC. It translates to CAWGGTGGYTF.

In its sample, this clone was seen once. This chain links TRBV4-2 with TRBJ2-7; tentatively, D is TRBD2 (5 bases). V shed 4 bases and J shed 7 bases, with 17 bases lying between them. The CDR3 loop spans 14 amino acids. Germline V gene lookup returns CDR1 LGHNA and CDR2 YNFKEQ. The CDR3 loop reads CASSPLAEFGEQYF. CDR3 in DNA: TGTGCCAGCAGCCCCCTAGCCGAATTTGGGGAGCAGTACTTC.

The chain uses TRBV7-2 and TRBJ2-3; D is perhaps TRBD2 (6 bases). Germline loops: CDR1 SGHTA, CDR2 FQGNSA. Trimming pared 5 bases from V and 4 bases from J, leaving 16 bases between. The length of the CDR3 is 15 residues. The CDR3 bases are TGTGCCAGCAGCGCCCCGGGAGCCCCAGCAGATACGCAGTATTTT. It translates to CASSAPGAPADTQYF.

The chain recombines TRBV30 with TRBJ2-3, with D perhaps matching TRBD2 (5 bases). The V gene's germline CDR1 is GTSNPN and CDR2 SVGIG (reference sequence). V shed 3 bases and J shed 6 bases, with 10 bases lying between them. CDR3 length: 12 residues. The CDR3 DNA reads as TGTGCCTGGAGGGGGTCGGGGGATACGCAGTATTTT. As protein: CAWRGSGDTQYF. Full variable domain (remainder filled in from reference TRBV30 and TRBJ2-3): SQTIHQWPATLVQPVGSPLSLECTVEGTSNPNLYWYRQAAGRGLQLLFYSVGIGQISSEVPQNLSASRPQDRQFILSSKKLLLSDSGFYLCAWRGSGDTQYFGPGTRLTVL.

The V call is TRBV20-1, the J call TRBJ2-1; D is possibly TRBD2 (6 bases). The CDR3 spans 11 residues. CDR1 and CDR2 from the germline V gene are DFQATT and SNEGSKA (reference sequence). Trimming removed 3 bases at V and 8 bases at J, with 8 bases between. The CDR3, as DNA: TGCAGTGCTAGTTGGGGGGATGAGCAGTTCTTC. Translated, it gives CSASWGDEQFF.

The rearrangement uses TRBV9 and TRBJ2-5, with D maybe TRBD1 (6 bases). The CDR3 is made up of 15 amino acids. Germline V gene sequence: CDR1 SGDLS, CDR2 YYNGEE. The germline V and J ends were trimmed by 1 base and 5 bases, with 15 bases remaining between them. In DNA, the CDR3 is TGTGCCAGCAGCGTAACCCCCGGGGACAAGGAGACCCAGTACTTC. This gives the protein CASSVTPGDKETQYF.

The V and J genes are TRBV15 and TRBJ2-2, with 9 bases aligning to TRBD2. The CDR3 covers 15 residues. Trimming cost V 2 bases and J 5 bases; bases outside gene matches: 3. Germline V gene data show CDR1 as LNHNV and CDR2 as YYDKDF (reference sequence). The CDR3 sequence: CATSRLAGRTGELFF. CDR3 bases: TGTGCCACCAGCAGACTAGCGGGACGGACCGGGGAGCTGTTTTTT.

The chain uses TRBV27 and TRBJ1-1; a weak D match, TRBD1 (6 bases). CDR3 length equals 13 residues. Trimming pared 4 bases from V and 2 bases from J, leaving 8 bases between. Germline CDR1 is MNHEY and CDR2 is SMNVEV (reference sequence). CDR3: CASSWGHNTEAFF. The CDR3 nucleotides read TGTGCCAGCAGTTGGGGACACAACACTGAAGCTTTCTTT.

The chain combines TRBV12-3 or TRBV12-4 with TRBJ2-3, with D uncertain. This CDR3 has 13 amino acids. V lost 8 bases, J lost 1 base, and 10 bases lay in between. The CDR3 region is CASGLTGTDTQYF. The CDR3 nucleotides are TGTGCCAGCGGGCTAACTGGCACAGATACGCAGTATTTT.

The chain recombines TRBV7-8 with TRBJ1-2; D ambiguous. The germline gives CDR1 SGHVS, CDR2 FQNEAQ. This CDR3 spans 12 amino acids. The V end lost 5 bases, the J end lost 7 bases, and 11 bases lay between the germline ends. The CDR3 reads CASSIWEGGYTF. The CDR3 DNA is TGTGCCAGCAGCATATGGGAGGGTGGCTACACCTTC.

In regard to this clone: At one of its ends the junction is not consistent with the germline gene, which may arise from a read error. This rearrangement joins TRBV7-9 to TRBJ2-7, with D maybe TRBD2 (9 bases). Germline CDR1 is SEHNR and CDR2 is FQNEAQ (reference sequence). The CDR3 has 16 amino acids. The CDR3 region is CASSFGGGDRTAWADF. The CDR3 DNA is TGTGCCAGCAGCTTTGGCGGGGGGGACAGGACGGCGTGGGCAGACTTC.

The J gene is TRBJ1-2, the V gene TRBV7-9; tentatively, D is TRBD1 (6 bases). CDR3 length: 11 residues. Germline CDR1 and CDR2: SEHNR and FQNEAQ (reference sequence). V was trimmed by 1 base and J by 14 bases, leaving 11 bases between them. CDR3 protein: CASSLEGVNTF. CDR3 DNA: TGTGCCAGCAGCTTAGAGGGGGTCAATACCTTC.

V usage is TRBV7-2 and J usage is TRBJ1-1; D perhaps matches TRBD1 (6 bases). V lost 2 bases to trimming and J lost 1 base, with 11 bases between them. This CDR3 has 15 amino acids. Looked up from germline, CDR1 is SGHTA and CDR2 is FQGNSA. This CDR3 reads CASSLPPTGNTEAFF. The CDR3 region has the DNA TGTGCCAGCAGCTTACCACCGACAGGGAACACTGAAGCTTTCTTT.

The rearrangement uses TRBV14 and TRBJ2-1; 15 nucleotides align to TRBD2. V dropped 4 bases and J dropped 7; count of bases not matched to a gene: 11. The CDR3 covers 18 residues. The V gene's germline CDR1 is SGHDN and CDR2 FVKESK. This chain's CDR3 is CASSPRGTSGRRANEQFF. The CDR3 DNA reads TGTGCCAGCAGCCCTAGGGGGACTAGCGGGAGGAGGGCGAATGAGCAGTTCTTC.

This chain joins TRBV30 and TRBJ1-2; the D is unclear. Trimming removed 0 bases from V and 5 bases from J, with 10 bases in between. The germline V gene has CDR1 GTSNPN and CDR2 SVGIG (reference sequence). CDR3 length: 13 residues. The CDR3 here is CAWSVSPLYGYTF. The CDR3 bases are TGTGCCTGGAGTGTCAGTCCTCTTTATGGCTACACCTTC.

V and J are TRBV30 and TRBJ1-2, with 7 bases identical to TRBD1. The V gene's germline CDR1 is GTSNPN and CDR2 SVGIG (reference sequence). With 3 bases clipped from V and 5 bases from J, the junction kept 21 bases outside the gene matches. This CDR3 has 18 amino acids. CDR3 amino acids: CAWRTAPGTEKSRYGYTF. DNA for the CDR3: TGTGCCTGGAGGACCGCACCCGGGACAGAGAAAAGTCGGTATGGCTACACCTTC.

The V and J genes are TRBV5-1 and TRBJ2-5; 8 bases map to TRBD1. The CDR3 length is 14 residues. Germline values: CDR1 SGHRS, CDR2 YFSETQ. The J segment lost 5 bases and the V segment lost 4 bases, leaving 7 bases of the junction unmatched. The DNA for the CDR3 is TGCGCCAGCAGCCAGGACAGGGTTGGGGAGACCCAGTACTTC. Its translation: CASSQDRVGETQYF.

This clone was found a few times. A read error may produce the germline difference seen at one junction end. This chain joins TRBV3-1 (or the pseudogene TRBV3-2) and TRBJ2-7; TRBD2 matches at 9 bases. The CDR3 length is 10 residues. CDR1 LGHDT and CDR2 YNNKEL come from the germline V gene (reference sequence). CDR3 nucleotides: TGTGCCAGCAGCCAAGGGAGCGGGAGGTGG. Amino acid sequence: CASSQGSGRW.

Only one count was recorded for this clone. One end of the junction fails to match germline, which may point to a read error. The V call is TRBV7-7, the J call TRBJ2-5; 7 bases match TRBD2. The CDR3 contains 15 residues. Germline lookup yields CDR1 SSHAT and CDR2 FNYEAQ (reference sequence). CDR3 loop: CASSLGATSRETQYF. CDR3 in DNA: TGTGCTAGCAGCTTAGGGGCGACTAGCCGGGAGACCCAGTACTTC. The full variable domain, rest sourced from reference TRBV7-7 and TRBJ2-5, is GAGVSQSPRYKVTKRGQDVTLRCDPISSHATLYWYQQALGQGPEFLTYFNYEAQPDKSGLPSDRFSAERPEGSISTLTIQRTEQRDSAMYRCASSLGATSRETQYFGPGTRLLVL.

The chain is built from TRBV9 and TRBJ2-1; a weak D match, TRBD1 (5 bases). CDR1 is SGDLS and CDR2 is YYNGEE in the germline V gene. This CDR3 comprises 14 residues. V was cut by 0 bases and J by 5 bases, with 9 bases left in between. Here the CDR3 DNA reads TGTGCCAGCAGCGTAGGGGGCCGGGACAATGAGCAGTTCTTC. Translating it yields CASSVGGRDNEQFF.

This chain joins TRBV5-1 and TRBJ2-1; D might be TRBD2 (6 bases). The germline gives CDR1 SGHRS, CDR2 YFSETQ. Trimming left V 3 bases short and J 9 bases short, with 10 bases between. This CDR3 is built from 12 residues. In DNA form, the CDR3 reads TGCGCCAGCAGCTCCCTCGGGGGTGAGCAGTTCTTC. Residues: CASSSLGGEQFF.

V and J are TRBV10-2 and TRBJ2-7, with 7 bases identical to TRBD1. CDR1 WSHSY and CDR2 SAAADI come from the germline V gene. The ends lost 5 bases at V and 3 bases at J; junction bases unmatched: 7. The CDR3 consists of 14 residues. The CDR3 nucleotides read TGCGCCAGCAGTCCGGACAGGACCTTCTACGAGCAGTACTTC. Residues: CASSPDRTFYEQYF.

The chain has TRBV24-1 and TRBJ2-6; 7 nucleotides align to TRBD1. Trimming at V came to 3 bases and at J to 4 bases, leaving 8 bases not matched to a gene. Looked up from germline, CDR1 is KGHDR and CDR2 is SFDVKD. The CDR3 is 17 residues long. The CDR3 reads CATSDPRGGQGANVLTF. CDR3 in DNA: TGTGCCACCAGTGATCCCAGAGGGGGACAGGGGGCCAACGTCCTGACTTTC.